The entry that follows covers one TCR beta chain sequence. Its specificity is unknown. The data originate from a study of T cell responses to AZD1222 COVID-19 vaccine. The germline CDR1 and CDR2 sequences are LGHDT and YNNKEL (reference sequence). V lost 5 bases to trimming and J lost 5 bases; unmatched junction nucleotides: 10. This CDR3 comprises 15 residues. Using immunoSEQ multiplex PCR, the repertoire was profiled, and TCRdb retains in-frame clones only, with some absent. The sample lists 110,000 or so clones; roughly nine tenths were seen once. Whole-study findings and limits: Mostly white British, mostly female donors; authors suggested clonal diversity may be underestimated. Spike-specific TCR breadth and depth were elevated following two AZD1222 doses. Only 5 or 6 people who got AZD1222 tested seropositive at baseline.

The sample consisted of peripheral blood, taken 28 days after the second AZD1222 dose. The rearrangement uses TRBV3-1 (or the pseudogene TRBV3-2) and TRBJ2-7; 9 nucleotides line up with TRBD2. The TCR sequence derives from an adult who received the AZD1222 COVID-19 vaccine. In DNA, the CDR3 is TGTGCCAGCAGCGCCAGGGGGACTAGCCGCAACGAGCAGTACTTC. The encoded protein is CASSARGTSRNEQYF.